One sample yielded the 21 T cell receptor beta chains listed below, sequenced in a study of STAT3 mutations in large granular lymphocyte leukemia. Study-wide results and caveats: At least one immunodominant TCR beta clonotype appeared in every T-cell large granular lymphocyte leukemia patient.

Assay: immunoSEQ multiplex PCR; the TCRdb copy retains only in-frame clones and omits some. The sample carries about 7,800 clones, about nine tenths recorded once. What these receptors recognize is not known. Sequencing was performed on peripheral blood mononuclear cells. These TCRs come from a man over 45 with T-cell large granular lymphocyte leukemia. Some clones in this sample may be carry-over from other donors' samples.

This clone was observed once. The chain joins TRBV7-2 to TRBJ2-7; D might be TRBD2 (6 bases). CDR3 length: 15 residues. Germline V CDR1 and CDR2: SGHTA, FQGNSA. Trimming took 7 bases from V and 0 from J, leaving 16 bases between them. This CDR3 reads CASTWTGSGSYEQYF. In DNA, the CDR3 is TGTGCCAGCACCTGGACGGGTAGCGGCTCCTACGAGCAGTACTTC.

The chain employs TRBV19 and TRBJ1-1; TRBD1 matches at 7 bases. The CDR3 runs 14 residues. CDR1 LNHDA and CDR2 SQIVND come from the germline V gene (reference sequence). The V segment lost 6 bases and the J segment 10 bases; nucleotides outside the gene matches: 14. In DNA form, the CDR3 reads TGTGCCAGTAGCACTCACACAGGGGCAATAGGAGCTTTCTTT. This encodes CASSTHTGAIGAFF.

V usage is TRBV7-9 and J usage is TRBJ2-7; TRBD1 or TRBD2 may be the D gene (5 bases each). The germline CDR1 and CDR2 sequences are SEHNR and FQNEAQ (reference sequence). The CDR3 extends over 17 amino acids. The ends were cut back, 4 bases at V and 9 bases at J, with 28 bases in the middle. CDR3 in DNA: TGTGCCAGCAGCTCCCTCAACCCCGGGACGGTGCTACGAGGGCAGTACTTC. Translation: CASSSLNPGTVLRGQYF.

In its sample, this clone was seen a few times. The J gene is TRBJ2-2, the V gene TRBV6-5; 8 bases line up with TRBD2. V lost 0 bases to trimming and J lost 6 bases; unmatched junction nucleotides: 6. The CDR3 covers 16 residues. Germline V CDR1 and CDR2: MNHEY, SVGAGI. The CDR3 region has the DNA TGTGCCAGCAGTTACTCGACCGGACTAGCCGCCGGGGAGCTGTTTTTT. It encodes CASSYSTGLAAGELFF.

This chain connects TRBV10-2 to TRBJ2-7, with 12 positions matching TRBD2. With V trimmed by 3 bases and J by 0 bases, 3 bases remained unmatched. The CDR3 totals 16 residues. Per the germline V gene, CDR1 is WSHSY and CDR2 is SAAADI. The CDR3 nucleotides are TGCGCCAGCAGTGACCCGGGACTAGCGGGCTCCTACGAGCAGTACTTC. Translating gives CASSDPGLAGSYEQYF.

The chain employs TRBV5-8 and TRBJ1-2; D gene ambiguous. The CDR3 consists of 13 residues. V was cut by 4 bases and J by 8 bases, with 15 bases left in between. CDR1 and CDR2 (germline): SGHTS, YDEGEE. CDR3 nucleotides: TGTGCCAGCAGCCCGGACCACTTCAGGGGCTACACCTTC. Protein: CASSPDHFRGYTF.

The table lists this clone with a few counts. V and J are TRBV13 and TRBJ2-1, with D hard to call. This CDR3 has 15 residues. The germline V gene has CDR1 PRHDT and CDR2 FYEKMQ (reference sequence). Deletions cut 1 base from V and 4 bases from J, with 11 bases between. CDR3: CASSLDTTSYNEQFF. As DNA, the CDR3 is TGTGCCAGCAGCTTAGATACCACCTCATACAATGAGCAGTTCTTC.

This clone was seen only a few times. The rearrangement uses TRBV4-2 and TRBJ2-5, with D perhaps matching TRBD1 (6 bases). V lost 0 bases and J lost 4, with 12 bases in between. This CDR3 is built from 15 residues. Germline V gene sequence: CDR1 LGHNA, CDR2 YNFKEQ. CDR3 bases: TGTGCCAGCAGCCAAGAGAACAGGGCGGGAGAGACCCAGTACTTC. As protein: CASSQENRAGETQYF.

The DNA for the CDR3 is TGTGCCAGCAGTGAGCAGGGGGGCAAGGGCTACACCTTC. Protein product: CASSEQGGKGYTF. The V gene is TRBV2, the J gene TRBJ1-2, with 7 bases matching TRBD1. Per the germline V gene, CDR1 is SNHLY and CDR2 is FYNNEI. V gave up 3 bases and J gave up 8 bases; unmatched junction bases: 6. This CDR3 is 13 amino acids long.

This sequence joins TRBV18 and TRBJ1-1; D gene unclear. Trimming took off 5 bases at V and 1 base at J, with 11 bases between the two ends. The CDR3 spans 14 residues. Germline lookup yields CDR1 KGHSH and CDR2 LQKENI. The CDR3 DNA reads TGTGCCAGCTCAATAAAGGGCCAGAACACTGAAGCTTTCTTT. Protein sequence: CASSIKGQNTEAFF. The whole variable domain, filled in from reference TRBV18 and TRBJ1-1, reads NAGVMQNPRHLVRRRGQEARLRCSPMKGHSHVYWYRQLPEEGLKFMVYLQKENIIDESGMPKERFSAEFPKEGPSILRIQQVVRGDSAAYFCASSIKGQNTEAFFGQGTRLTVV.

The CDR3 sequence: CASSLGTGHLETQYF. CDR3 sequence (DNA): TGCGCCAGCAGCTTGGGTACGGGACATTTAGAGACCCAGTACTTC. This chain links TRBV5-1 with TRBJ2-5; perhaps TRBD1 as D (6 bases). Deletions cut 0 bases from V and 4 bases from J, with 13 bases between. This CDR3 has 15 residues. Germline V gene lookup returns CDR1 SGHRS and CDR2 YFSETQ.

The chain combines TRBV18 with TRBJ2-3; 8 nucleotides agree with TRBD2. Per the germline V gene, CDR1 is KGHSH and CDR2 is LQKENI. The CDR3 runs to 16 residues. Unmatched junction bases numbered 10, after V lost 6 bases and J lost 2 bases. DNA of the CDR3: TGTGCCAGCTCGCAAGCGGGAGAGGGACCCACAGATACGCAGTATTTT. Protein product: CASSQAGEGPTDTQYF.

This chain connects TRBV4-1 to TRBJ2-7; no clear D gene. Deletions cut 4 bases from V and 11 bases from J, with 18 bases between. Germline V gene sequence: CDR1 MGHRA, CDR2 YSYEKL. This CDR3 comprises 13 residues. The CDR3 sequence is CASSPLGPASKYF. Written as DNA, the CDR3 is TGCGCCAGCAGCCCTTTAGGACCCGCCAGCAAGTACTTC.

The V and J genes are TRBV30 and TRBJ2-2; TRBD1 might be the D (6 bases). Between the trimmed V and J ends, which lost 5 bases and 2 bases, there was a span of 12 bases. The CDR3 has 14 residues. Germline V lookup: CDR1 GTSNPN, CDR2 SVGIG (reference sequence). CDR3 loop: CAWGQTSNTGELFF. The CDR3 nucleotides read TGTGCCTGGGGACAGACGTCCAACACCGGGGAGCTGTTTTTT. Combining the CDR3 with reference TRBV30 and TRBJ2-2 gives the whole variable domain SQTIHQWPATLVQPVGSPLSLECTVEGTSNPNLYWYRQAAGRGLQLLFYSVGIGQISSEVPQNLSASRPQDRQFILSSKKLLLSDSGFYLCAWGQTSNTGELFFGEGSRLTVL.

This chain's CDR3 is CANAGTRTGELFF. CDR3 DNA sequence: TGTGCAAATGCAGGGACCCGAACCGGGGAGCTGTTTTTT. The gene calls are TRBV28 and TRBJ2-2; D tentatively reads TRBD1 or TRBD2 (5 bases each). CDR1 and CDR2 (germline): MDHEN, SYDVKM. The length of the CDR3 is 13 residues.

This clone was seen a single time. As DNA, the CDR3 is TGTGCCATCAGTAGACTAGTTGAAGAGACCCAGTACTTC. As protein: CAISRLVEETQYF. The chain links TRBV10-3 to TRBJ2-5; D possibly corresponds to TRBD2 (6 bases). CDR1 and CDR2 from the germline V gene are ENHRY and SYGVKD. Trimming removed 5 bases at V and 3 bases at J, with 10 bases between. CDR3 length equals 13 residues.

The chain employs TRBV27 and TRBJ1-3, with TRBD1 matching over 7 bases. The V segment lost 6 bases and the J segment 0 bases; nucleotides outside the gene matches: 8. The CDR3 contains 16 residues. Germline V gene lookup returns CDR1 MNHEY and CDR2 SMNVEV (reference sequence). CDR3 residues: CASRPHTGDSGNTIYF. DNA for the CDR3: TGTGCCAGCAGGCCCCATACAGGGGACTCTGGAAACACCATATATTTT.

This chain joins TRBV7-3 and TRBJ2-2; D may be TRBD1 (6 bases). This CDR3 is 14 amino acids long. Trimming shortened V by 3 bases and J by 4 bases, and 9 bases separated the two germline ends. Germline assignment: CDR1 SGHTA and CDR2 FQGTGA. In DNA form, the CDR3 reads TGTGCCAGCAGCTTCGGGACAATCACCGGGGAGCTGTTTTTT. Amino acid sequence: CASSFGTITGELFF.

The V gene is TRBV18, the J gene TRBJ1-4, with D perhaps TRBD1 (5 bases). CDR1 KGHSH and CDR2 LQKENI come from the germline V gene. V lost 1 base to trimming and J lost 2 bases, with 17 bases between them. The CDR3 contains 18 residues. The CDR3 DNA reads as TGTGCCAGCTCACCACTCCCGGCGTTCAGGGAGACTAATGAAAAACTGTTTTTT. Its translation: CASSPLPAFRETNEKLFF. The variable domain in full, with the rest retrieved from reference TRBV18 and TRBJ1-4, is NAGVMQNPRHLVRRRGQEARLRCSPMKGHSHVYWYRQLPEEGLKFMVYLQKENIIDESGMPKERFSAEFPKEGPSILRIQQVVRGDSAAYFCASSPLPAFRETNEKLFFGSGTQLSVL.

The chain employs TRBV14 and TRBJ2-1, with 8 bases aligning to TRBD2. CDR1 is SGHDN, CDR2 FVKESK, per germline. V was clipped by 2 bases and J by 8 bases; unmatched bases: 8. The CDR3 spans 15 residues. Here the CDR3 DNA reads TGTGCCAGCAGCCAACTCGGGGGGGCCGGGTATGAGCAGTTCTTC. It codes for CASSQLGGAGYEQFF.

This clone has just one count. This sequence joins TRBV27 and TRBJ2-7, with 12 bases lining up with TRBD2. Trimming removed 3 bases from V and 3 bases from J; junction bases left unmatched: 3. CDR1 is MNHEY, CDR2 SMNVEV, per germline (reference sequence). The CDR3 is made up of 15 amino acids. CDR3 loop: CASSFLAGGLYEQYF. Here the CDR3 DNA reads TGTGCCAGCAGTTTTCTAGCGGGAGGGCTCTACGAGCAGTACTTC.